A single sample gave rise to the 32 T cell receptor beta chains below, sequenced in a study of T cells in Graves' hyperthyroidism and ophthalmopathy. RNA transcripts were the template for amplifying TCR beta CDR3 regions. With the HTBI primer set, the TCR CDR3 went through a first round of RT-PCR. TCRdb used MiXCR to reprocess the multiplex PCR reads, holding one entry per CDR3 protein. The profile shows about 350,000 distinct CDR3 sequences, approximately 15% of them singletons. Sequencing used blood. These receptor sequences come from a woman aged 25-40 years with Graves' hyperthyroidism.

This clonotype was detected only a few times. V and J are TRBV20-1 and TRBJ2-7, with D possibly TRBD2 on 5 matching bases. V lost 5 bases, J lost 2 bases, and 16 bases lay in between. The CDR3 has 14 amino acids. Germline CDR1 is DFQATT and CDR2 is SNEGSKA (reference sequence). CDR3 bases: TGCAGTGCTGCCGGTGGAGACGGGGCCTACGAGCAGTACTTC. Residues: CSAAGGDGAYEQYF.

This clonotype was recorded at least ten times. V is TRBV5-1 and J is TRBJ2-7; D may match TRBD1 or TRBD2 (5 bases each). V was pared by 4 bases and J by 5 bases, with 13 bases between. This CDR3 has 13 residues. From germline, CDR1 is SGHRS and CDR2 YFSETQ. The DNA of the CDR3 is TGCGCCAGCAGCGCTTGGGGGAGAGACGAGCAGTACTTC. It yields the protein CASSAWGRDEQYF.

The gene calls are TRBV3-1 and TRBJ2-7, with no clear D. The CDR3 is made up of 13 amino acids. The germline V gene encodes CDR1 LGHDT and CDR2 YNNKEL (reference sequence). The V end lost 3 bases, the J end lost 4 bases, and 10 bases lay between the germline ends. CDR3 coding DNA: TGTGCCAGCAGCCAGTATCCGACGTACGAGCAGTACTTC. Translated, it gives CASSQYPTYEQYF.

Notes on this clonotype: In this CDR3 the conserved last residue, phenylalanine or tryptophan, is missing, so a read error is likely. It is unclear where the CDR3 begins or ends on the DNA, so no DNA is shown, and the CDR3 is as TCRdb lists it. This CDR3 reads CSATGTGVGDTEAFV. The chain employs TRBV20-1 and TRBJ1-1; the table's TRBD1 call for D was not verified on the DNA. From germline, CDR1 is DFQATT and CDR2 SNEGSKA (reference sequence). The CDR3 is 15 amino acids long, termini counted.

The chain links TRBV5-1 to TRBJ2-3; D might be TRBD2 (5 bases). Germline V CDR1 and CDR2: SGHRS, YFSETQ. Trimming removed 1 base from V and 4 bases from J, with 10 bases in between. The CDR3 runs 14 residues. The CDR3 DNA reads as TGCGCCAGCAGCTTGCGGCCGAGGGCAGATACGCAGTATTTT. Its translation is CASSLRPRADTQYF.

This clonotype has ten or more counts. The chain is built from TRBV7-2 and TRBJ2-7, with 7 bases matching TRBD1. J lost 7 bases, V lost 7 bases, and 13 bases had no gene match. Germline-derived CDR1 and CDR2 are SGHTA and FQGNSA. The CDR3 covers 14 residues. CDR3 sequence: CASTWTGPSREQYF. The CDR3 DNA reads as TGTGCCAGCACCTGGACAGGCCCCTCGCGGGAGCAGTACTTC.

This clonotype was seen ten or more times. The gene calls are TRBV28 and TRBJ1-2; possible D gene TRBD1, 6 bases. CDR3 length: 15 residues. Germline values: CDR1 MDHEN, CDR2 SYDVKM. Trimming took 6 bases from V and 5 from J, leaving 19 bases between them. The CDR3 DNA is TGTGCCAGCAGCAACTTCCGGGGGGGGCTTTATGGCTACACCTTC. It encodes CASSNFRGGLYGYTF.

This CDR3 reads CSGALTNQPQHF. In nucleotides, the CDR3 is TGCAGTGGGGCCCTCACCAATCAGCCCCAGCATTTT. The chain uses TRBV20-1 and TRBJ1-5; D remains unclear. V was clipped by 7 bases and J by 3 bases, with 10 bases between them. The CDR3 spans 12 residues. CDR1 DFQATT and CDR2 SNEGSKA come from the germline V gene (reference sequence).

This clonotype was observed many times. The J gene is TRBJ2-2, the V gene TRBV28; 8 nucleotides match TRBD2. CDR1 and CDR2 (germline): MDHEN, SYDVKM. The CDR3 contains 17 residues. V gave up 7 bases and J gave up 3 bases; unmatched junction bases: 13. DNA for the CDR3: TGTGCCAGCACCAAGCCCAGCGGGAGAGTGTACACCGGGGAGCTGTTTTTT. This sequence encodes CASTKPSGRVYTGELFF.

This clonotype occurred a few times. The chain has TRBV28 and TRBJ1-2, with D possibly being TRBD1 (5 bases). The CDR3 totals 14 residues. V gave up 6 bases and J gave up 2 bases, with 13 bases separating them. Germline values: CDR1 MDHEN, CDR2 SYDVKM. Here the CDR3 reads CASSAAGKNYGYTF. CDR3 bases: TGTGCCAGCAGCGCTGCAGGGAAGAACTATGGCTACACCTTC.

This clonotype was seen many times. This chain joins TRBV29-1 and TRBJ1-2; D call uncertain. V lost 0 bases, J lost 2 bases, and 4 bases lay in between. Germline loops: CDR1 SQVTM, CDR2 ANQGSEA. The CDR3 runs 12 residues. The CDR3 DNA reads TGCAGCGTTGAAGATTACAACTATGGCTACACCTTC. Translation gives CSVEDYNYGYTF.

The genes are TRBV4-1 and TRBJ2-1, with D hard to call. The CDR3 spans 14 residues. Trimming stripped 0 bases from V and 3 bases from J, with 6 bases between. Germline CDR1 is MGHRA and CDR2 is YSYEKL. CDR3 amino acids: CASSQDPSYNEQFF. DNA of the CDR3: TGCGCCAGCAGCCAAGATCCAAGCTACAATGAGCAGTTCTTC.

This rearrangement joins TRBV7-9 to TRBJ2-7, with 8 bases matching TRBD1. The CDR3 runs 14 residues. Germline V gives CDR1 SEHNR, CDR2 FQNEAQ (reference sequence). The J segment lost 2 bases and the V segment lost 4 bases, leaving 4 bases of the junction unmatched. The CDR3 DNA reads TGTGCCAGCAGCTACACAGGGGGGACCTACGAGCAGTACTTC. It translates to CASSYTGGTYEQYF.

The sample holds a few counts of this clonotype. This chain uses TRBV9 with TRBJ2-7; possibly TRBD2 for D (7 bases). The germline V gene encodes CDR1 SGDLS and CDR2 YYNGEE. V lost 4 bases to trimming and J lost 5 bases, with 19 bases between them. The CDR3 loop spans 15 amino acids. The CDR3 sequence: CASSPPGGPRDEQYF. DNA for the CDR3: TGTGCCAGCAGCCCTCCCGGGGGGCCCCGGGACGAGCAGTACTTC.

This clonotype was seen at least ten times. The chain uses TRBV12-3 or TRBV12-4 and TRBJ1-1; D is uncertain. The V gene lost 4 bases and the J gene lost 11 bases, with 17 bases spanning the gap. This CDR3 contains 13 residues. The CDR3 DNA is TGTGCCAGCAGTTCAGGACGGAGTTCATCGGCTTTCTTT. This translates into CASSSGRSSSAFF.

The table lists this clonotype with many counts. V usage is TRBV7-2 and J usage is TRBJ2-1, with TRBD2 matching over 14 bases. With 5 bases clipped from V and 0 bases from J, the junction kept 6 bases outside the gene matches. Looked up from germline, CDR1 is SGHTA and CDR2 is FQGNSA. The CDR3 loop spans 18 amino acids. CDR3 nucleotide sequence: TGTGCCAGCAGCCCCCGGACTAGCGGGGGGCTCTCCTACAATGAGCAGTTCTTC. Residues: CASSPRTSGGLSYNEQFF.

The table lists this clonotype with many counts. The chain joins TRBV28 to TRBJ2-3; 7 nucleotides line up with TRBD1. The ends lost 7 bases at V and 3 bases at J; junction bases unmatched: 13. Germline CDR1 and CDR2: MDHEN and SYDVKM. CDR3 length: 16 residues. In DNA, the CDR3 is TGTGCCAGCACCCTGCTGCAGGGGGAAGGAACAGATACGCAGTATTTT. Translated, it gives CASTLLQGEGTDTQYF.

V usage is TRBV4-2 and J usage is TRBJ2-7; the D gene is possibly TRBD1 (5 bases). V gave up 0 bases and J gave up 3 bases, with 9 bases separating them. This CDR3 has 14 amino acids. Germline V CDR1 and CDR2: LGHNA, YNFKEQ. The DNA of the CDR3 is TGTGCCAGCAGCCAAGATTGGGGCAACTACGAGCAGTACTTC. Translating it yields CASSQDWGNYEQYF.

This clonotype occurred a few times. The chain has TRBV9 and TRBJ1-4; 9 bases fit TRBD1. This CDR3 has 14 amino acids. Unmatched junction bases numbered 4, after V lost 4 bases and J lost 6 bases. Germline V gene sequence: CDR1 SGDLS, CDR2 YYNGEE. The CDR3 nucleotides are TGTGCCAGCAGCTGGGGACAGGGTGATGAAAAACTGTTTTTT. Encoded protein: CASSWGQGDEKLFF.

This clonotype was counted ten times or more. V is TRBV20-1 and J is TRBJ2-1; 8 nucleotides match TRBD1. Germline CDR1 is DFQATT and CDR2 is SNEGSKA (reference sequence). The CDR3 consists of 14 residues. Trimming removed 3 bases from V and 5 bases from J; junction bases left unmatched: 6. This CDR3 reads CSARGQGAHNEQFF. In DNA form, the CDR3 reads TGCAGTGCTAGGGGGCAGGGGGCACACAATGAGCAGTTCTTC.

This clonotype has ten or more counts. This sequence joins TRBV12-3 or TRBV12-4 and TRBJ2-7; D is undetermined. The V gene lost 4 bases and the J gene lost 3 bases, with 10 bases spanning the gap. CDR3 size: 13 residues. In nucleotides, the CDR3 is TGTGCCAGCAGTTGGGCGCTCCTCTACGAGCAGTACTTC. Amino acids: CASSWALLYEQYF.

This clonotype has at least ten counts. The chain recombines TRBV2 with TRBJ2-5, with 13 bases lining up with TRBD2. J gave up 7 bases and V 7 bases, and 12 bases lay outside the gene matches. CDR1 and CDR2 from the germline V gene are SNHLY and FYNNEI. CDR3 size: 16 residues. The CDR3 sequence is CASTGLAGARDGTQYF. The CDR3 DNA reads as TGTGCCAGCACCGGACTAGCGGGAGCGCGTGATGGGACCCAGTACTTC.

This clonotype came up a few times. The V call is TRBV7-6, the J call TRBJ2-7; 8 bases are shared with TRBD1. Germline CDR1 reads SGHVS; CDR2 reads FNYEAQ. The J segment lost 5 bases and the V segment lost 6 bases, leaving 3 bases of the junction unmatched. This CDR3 comprises 12 residues. CDR3 nucleotide sequence: TGTGCCAGCAGTGACAGGGGCCACGAGCAGTACTTC. Encoded protein: CASSDRGHEQYF.

This clonotype was counted ten times or more. This rearrangement joins TRBV6-1 to TRBJ1-3, with D possibly TRBD1 on 6 matching bases. Germline-derived CDR1 and CDR2 are MNHNS and SASEGT. This CDR3 contains 15 residues. Trimming stripped 6 bases from V and 1 base from J, with 13 bases between. The CDR3 sequence is CASSPGGRSGNTIYF. Here the CDR3 DNA reads TGTGCCAGCAGCCCCGGGGGCAGATCTGGAAACACCATATATTTT.

This clonotype was recorded many times. This chain connects TRBV2 to TRBJ1-1, with 11 positions matching TRBD1. This CDR3 spans 17 amino acids. Germline lookup yields CDR1 SNHLY and CDR2 FYNNEI. V lost 8 bases to trimming and J lost 0 bases; unmatched junction nucleotides: 11. CDR3 in amino acids: CASPDSGQGDMNTEAFF. The DNA for the CDR3 is TGTGCCAGCCCCGACTCGGGACAGGGGGATATGAACACTGAAGCTTTCTTT.

This clonotype occurred a few times. The chain carries TRBV27 and TRBJ2-7; D tentatively fits TRBD1 or TRBD2 (5 bases each). The germline V gene has CDR1 MNHEY and CDR2 SMNVEV (reference sequence). V shed 3 bases and J shed 5 bases, with 14 bases lying between them. This CDR3 is built from 14 residues. The CDR3: CASSFGQGVDEQYF. CDR3 sequence (DNA): TGTGCCAGCAGTTTTGGGCAGGGAGTCGACGAGCAGTACTTC.

Ten or more counts support this clonotype. This rearrangement joins TRBV7-9 to TRBJ2-5; a weak D match, TRBD2 (5 bases). CDR3 length: 11 amino acids. Germline CDR1 reads SEHNR; CDR2 reads FQNEAQ (reference sequence). The V gene lost 1 base and the J gene lost 12 bases, with 9 bases spanning the gap. The DNA for the CDR3 is TGTGCCAGCAGCTTAGGCCGGGGAAAGTACTTC. It encodes CASSLGRGKYF.

The sample holds a few counts of this clonotype. The V call is TRBV18, the J call TRBJ2-7, with D possibly matching TRBD1 (6 bases). Trimming removed 3 bases at V and 2 bases at J, with 11 bases between. Germline V gene data show CDR1 as KGHSH and CDR2 as LQKENI. The CDR3 contains 14 residues. In nucleotides, the CDR3 is TGTGCCAGCTCACCTGGGACACTCACCTACGAGCAGTACTTC. This codes for CASSPGTLTYEQYF.

This clonotype was observed at least ten times. One end of the junction is discordant with germline, which a read error may explain. The V gene is TRBV20-1, the J gene TRBJ1-1; 9 bases map to TRBD1. The CDR3 runs 16 residues. Per the germline V gene, CDR1 is DFQATT and CDR2 is SNEGSKA (reference sequence). The CDR3 coding sequence is TGCAGTGCTATGGAGGACAGGGGATCTTTCGTAACTGGAGCTTTCTTT. Residues: CSAMEDRGSFVTGAFF.

This clonotype was observed a few times. The chain has TRBV7-2 and TRBJ1-6; D gene uncertain. Trimming shortened V by 2 bases and J by 5 bases, and 10 bases separated the two germline ends. Germline-derived CDR1 and CDR2 are SGHTA and FQGNSA. The CDR3 contains 15 residues. The CDR3 region is CASSLSDTNNSPLHF. CDR3 DNA sequence: TGTGCCAGCAGCTTAAGCGATACTAATAATTCACCCCTCCACTTT.

This clonotype was seen at least ten times. The chain recombines TRBV10-2 with TRBJ2-1; TRBD2 aligns across 10 bases. The CDR3 is made up of 18 amino acids. Germline V CDR1 and CDR2: WSHSY, SAAADI. V shed 5 bases and J 5 bases; nucleotides not matched to a gene: 15. The CDR3 reads CASSPSGSLMTGNNEQFF. CDR3 sequence (DNA): TGCGCCAGCAGTCCTAGCGGGAGTCTGATGACGGGAAACAATGAGCAGTTCTTC.

This clonotype occurred many times. The rearrangement links TRBV12-3 or TRBV12-4 to TRBJ2-1, with 10 bases fitting TRBD1. V lost 5 bases to trimming and J lost 9 bases; unmatched junction nucleotides: 1. CDR3 length equals 12 residues. The CDR3 loop is CASSRQGAEQFF. As DNA, the CDR3 is TGTGCCAGCAGTCGACAGGGGGCTGAGCAGTTCTTC.